This T cell receptor (beta chain) originates from a study of blood T cell repertoires in COVID-19. Sequencing used immunoSEQ multiplex PCR; TCRdb keeps in-frame clones, though not all of them. The sample shows roughly 53,000 clones, 60% to 85% of them seen only once. The length of the CDR3 is 16 residues. The germline V gene has CDR1 PRHDT and CDR2 FYEKMQ (reference sequence). The V end was cut by 2 bases, the J end by 4 bases, with 18 bases between. V usage is TRBV13 and J usage is TRBJ2-7; maybe TRBD1 (5 bases). Specimen: peripheral blood. The sequence derives from a man in his forties or fifties with active or convalescent COVID-19. The CDR3 reads CASSLRQKLAVYEQYF. CDR3 coding DNA: TGTGCCAGCAGCTTAAGACAGAAATTGGCTGTATACGAGCAGTACTTC.